This T cell receptor beta chain was obtained from a study of identical twins (dated by TCRdb to the mid-2010s). About the investigation overall: TCR alpha and beta repertoires from monozygotic twins, unrelated adults of various ages and cord blood were deep-sequenced to test whether fetal clonotypes persist. Replicate twin experiments were performed at different times using different library preparation protocols to rule out contamination.

Paper-wide results and their limitations: Zero-insertion analyses could be partly confounded by invariant T cells such as MAIT and iNKT, though diverse VJ usage argued against such confounding for most clonotypes. Out-of-frame TCR alpha sharing in monozygotic twins was systematically underestimated by recombination models, whereas sharing between unrelated individuals was in agreement with the recombination models. The excess sharing between twins in beta out-of-frame sequences was weaker because fewer shared sequences reduced the signal-to-noise ratio. Because the same donors could not be followed over many years, the conclusions depended on cross-sectional statistical analysis. Compared with coincidental sharing between unrelated individuals, an excess of low generation-probability sequences was observed among out-of-frame TCR alpha sequences shared between twins. Fewer insertions were carried by abundant cord blood beta clonotypes; a weaker similar trend was observed in young adult naive repertoires, while no such trend was observed in memory repertoires.

Receptor libraries were prepared by 5' RACE. The sequencer listed for this sample is Illumina HiSeq 2000. Template switching introduced a universal primer binding site; the final cDNA contained a unique molecular identifier, enabling accurate counting of TCR cDNA molecules. First-strand cDNA for TCR alpha and beta chains was synthesized from specific primers in the conserved constant-segment region. To control for contamination, each cDNA library was double barcoded with a SMART-Mk sample barcode plus Illumina barcodes. TruSeq adapter sequences, together with Illumina sample barcodes, were added in two successive PCR steps. The Illumina HiSeq platform was used with custom primers to sequence TCR alpha and beta cDNA libraries. As for the authors' bioinformatics: Raw reads were processed with MiGEC to extract unique molecular identifiers, and MiXCR was used to determine CDR3 positions. For each individual, recombination models were inferred using an EM algorithm with the repgenHMM and IGoR tools. Shared clonotype analysis was performed with the tcR package in R, normalizing sharing by the product of cloneset sizes. To study raw recombination without the effects of thymic and clonal selection, out-of-frame nonproductive sequences were analyzed. The public reads were run again by TCRdb, first through fastp at Q25 and then through MiXCR, and only productive beta chains were kept. Each CDR3 protein gets just one entry, which takes the most common genes and DNA from the rows behind it. The V and J calls here are based on TCRdb, not the publication. This sample has some 900,000 distinct CDR3 sequences in its table, and about 12% of those were observed once. The top ten clones comprise around 1.6% of the sample.

All donors were healthy Caucasians. Three pairs of female monozygotic twins, all aged about 18 to 30 years, made up the twin cohort. RNA for TCR libraries was isolated from peripheral blood mononuclear cells. Concerning this clonotype: Its antigen target is currently unknown. Qualities for individual bases were not recorded, and no much larger clone is one base off.

Separately, the same data were catalogued under a study of yellow fever vaccine responses in identical twins. That second publication adds: According to the authors, the vaccine-induced T cell response in identical twins seemed to be partly convergent and partly specific to each individual. In identical twins, the study followed T cell clones that responded to the vaccine with precision.

The specimen was PBMCs. This receptor was obtained from a woman aged 18-30 years in good health.

At the DNA level, the sequence is TGTGCCAGCAGCGGGACGACTAGCGGAGGCAATGAGCAGTTCTTC. It encodes CASSGTTSGGNEQFF. The chain links TRBV2 with TRBJ2-1; a stretch of 9 junction bases matches TRBD2. CDR1 SNHLY and CDR2 FYNNEI were looked up in the germline V gene. The CDR3 spans 15 residues, from the cysteine through the phenylalanine. This entry keeps only the CDR3 DNA: 45 bases, framed from base 1. Trimming removed 6 bases from V and 6 bases from J; the gene matches leave 9 bases unexplained.